These 3 T cell receptor beta chains were all obtained from the same sample, sequenced in a study of blood T cells in healthy people across ages. Alongside a J-beta primer mix, a sample-barcoded 5' primer served in a second PCR lasting about 7 to 12 cycles. TCRdb re-analysed the 5' RACE reads in MiXCR, keeping a single row per CDR3 protein. The top ten hold less than 3.5% of the sample, which has approximately 780,000 distinct CDR3 sequences, 20% to 30% seen once. This same sample was also part of a study on T cells of mothers and their children.

The sample consisted of blood. These TCRs come from a boy aged 5-17 years in good health.

The V call is TRBV7-9, the J call TRBJ2-7, with 7 bases identical to TRBD1. With the DNA end fitting TRBJ2-1 better, the J assignment may be wrong. The CDR3 length is 15 residues. Germline V gene sequence: CDR1 SEHNR, CDR2 FQNEAQ (reference sequence). CDR3 bases: TGTGCCAGCAGCGCCACAGGGGCTCAGTACAATGAGCAGTTCTTC. This codes for CASSATGAQYNEQFF.

CDR3 nucleotide sequence: TGCGCCAGCAGCTTTGGGGGCAGGGCAGTCCAAGAGACCCAGTACTTC. Its protein product is CASSFGGRAVQETQYF. The V call is TRBV5-1, the J call TRBJ2-5; D possibly corresponds to TRBD1 (6 bases). Trimming pared 2 bases from V and 1 base from J, leaving 15 bases between. CDR1 SGHRS and CDR2 YFSETQ come from the germline V gene. This CDR3 spans 16 amino acids.

The sample holds a few counts of this clonotype. The rearrangement links TRBV18 to TRBJ2-5, with no clear D. From germline, CDR1 is KGHSH and CDR2 LQKENI. V shed 3 bases and J shed 2 bases, with 13 bases lying between them. The CDR3 contains 15 residues. The CDR3 reads CASSPPATRQETQYF. As DNA, the CDR3 is TGTGCCAGCTCACCTCCGGCCACTCGACAAGAGACCCAGTACTTC.